One and the same sample provided the 22 T cell receptor beta chains below, sequenced in a study of lymphopenia after photon versus proton radiotherapy. Profiling relied on immunoSEQ multiplex PCR, and the TCRdb table lists in-frame clones only, not all of them. Of tens of thousands of clones detected, about 85% appear once; the ten largest clones hold about 2%. The starting material was peripheral blood, obtained from a patient treated with photon-based radiotherapy. Source of these receptors: a man in his forties or fifties with gastric cancer.

The rearrangement joins TRBV18 to TRBJ1-1, with TRBD1 matching over 8 bases. Looked up from germline, CDR1 is KGHSH and CDR2 is LQKENI. V lost 3 bases to trimming and J lost 4 bases; unmatched junction nucleotides: 13. The CDR3 is 17 residues long. The CDR3 protein is CASSPTGVRGLGTEAFF. DNA for the CDR3: TGTGCCAGCTCACCGACGGGGGTCAGGGGGCTTGGCACTGAAGCTTTCTTT.

V and J are TRBV18 and TRBJ2-2; 8 bases are shared with TRBD1. Germline values: CDR1 KGHSH, CDR2 LQKENI. This CDR3 has 14 residues. V was clipped by 6 bases and J by 3 bases; unmatched bases: 3. This CDR3 reads CASSLDRDTGELFF. The DNA of the CDR3 is TGTGCCAGCTCGCTGGACAGGGACACCGGGGAGCTGTTTTTT.

The chain combines TRBV5-5 with TRBJ1-1; the D gene is possibly TRBD1 (5 bases). Looked up from germline, CDR1 is SGHKS and CDR2 is YYEKEE (reference sequence). Trimming stripped 2 bases from V and 5 bases from J, with 16 bases between. This CDR3 has 15 amino acids. Written as DNA, the CDR3 is TGTGCCAGCAGCTTCAGGGTCGGTGAAGGTACTGAAGCTTTCTTT. Protein: CASSFRVGEGTEAFF.

This clone was seen just once. The chain carries TRBV4-1 and TRBJ2-7; 15 bases line up with TRBD2. The CDR3 extends over 16 amino acids. V was clipped by 4 bases and J by 7 bases; unmatched bases: 8. Germline V CDR1 and CDR2: MGHRA, YSYEKL. Written as DNA, the CDR3 is TGCGCCAGCAGCCCGAGGACTAGCGGGGGGGCAGGGGAGCAGTACTTC. This gives the protein CASSPRTSGGAGEQYF.

V is TRBV6-5 and J is TRBJ1-2; D is ambiguous. Trimming removed 0 bases from V and 2 bases from J, with 7 bases in between. The CDR3 has 14 residues. Germline V gives CDR1 MNHEY, CDR2 SVGAGI. The CDR3 region is CASSYSSGNYGYTF. CDR3 DNA sequence: TGTGCCAGCAGTTACTCATCCGGAAACTATGGCTACACCTTC.

The V gene is TRBV15, the J gene TRBJ1-1; D is uncertain. The CDR3 contains 14 residues. Germline CDR1 is LNHNV and CDR2 is YYDKDF (reference sequence). V lost 1 base and J lost 6, with 12 bases in between. This CDR3 is CATSRAGSVPEAFF. The CDR3 DNA follows: TGTGCCACCAGCAGAGCCGGCTCCGTCCCTGAAGCTTTCTTT.

The chain has TRBV27 and TRBJ1-4; 8 nucleotides line up with TRBD1. This CDR3 has 15 amino acids. V trimming: 5 bases; J trimming: 8 bases; junction bases outside the gene matches: 10. The V gene's germline CDR1 is MNHEY and CDR2 SMNVEV (reference sequence). Written as DNA, the CDR3 is TGTGCCAGCAGTGACCGACAGGGGAGGAGGGAAAAACTGTTTTTT. Encoded protein: CASSDRQGRREKLFF. Supplemented by reference TRBV27 and TRBJ1-4, the full variable domain reads EAQVTQNPRYLITVTGKKLTVTCSQNMNHEYMSWYRQDPGLGLRQIYYSMNVEVTDKGDVPEGYKVSRKEKRNFPLILESPSPNQTSLYFCASSDRQGRREKLFFGSGTQLSVL.

The chain combines TRBV7-3 with TRBJ1-2; D is perhaps TRBD1 (6 bases). Trimming left V 5 bases short and J 7 bases short, with 35 bases between. Germline CDR1 reads SGHTA; CDR2 reads FQGTGA. This CDR3 comprises 20 residues. CDR3 region: CASSRPRQDPISALFCGYTF. CDR3 nucleotide sequence: TGTGCCAGCAGCCGACCTCGACAGGACCCAATCTCGGCTCTCTTCTGTGGCTACACCTTC. Full variable domain (missing parts from reference TRBV7-3 and TRBJ1-2): GAGVSQTPSNKVTEKGKYVELRCDPISGHTALYWYRQSLGQGPEFLIYFQGTGAADDSGLPNDRFFAVRPEGSVSTLKIQRTERGDSAVYLCASSRPRQDPISALFCGYTFGSGTRLTVV.

The V gene is TRBV7-2, the J gene TRBJ1-5; D is undetermined. Germline V gene sequence: CDR1 SGHTA, CDR2 FQGNSA. The V end was cut by 1 base, the J end by 0 bases, with 7 bases between. CDR3 length equals 15 residues. CDR3: CASSLVSGSNQPQHF. The CDR3 DNA reads as TGTGCCAGCAGCTTAGTCTCTGGTAGCAATCAGCCCCAGCATTTT.

The genes are TRBV2 and TRBJ2-7; 12 bases align to TRBD1. CDR1 and CDR2 from the germline V gene are SNHLY and FYNNEI. The CDR3 extends over 14 amino acids. V trimming: 6 bases; J trimming: 5 bases; junction bases outside the gene matches: 5. The CDR3 DNA follows: TGTGCCAGCAGAACCGGGACAGGGGGCAACGAGCAGTACTTC. Residues: CASRTGTGGNEQYF.

The V and J genes are TRBV7-9 and TRBJ1-1; D remains ambiguous. Germline V lookup: CDR1 SEHNR, CDR2 FQNEAQ (reference sequence). V gave up 4 bases and J gave up 0 bases, with 24 bases separating them. The CDR3 is 19 residues long. The chain's CDR3 is CASSSPRGRKTPMNTEAFF. Written as DNA, the CDR3 is TGTGCCAGCAGCTCGCCCCGCGGACGAAAAACCCCTATGAACACTGAAGCTTTCTTT.

This clone was seen a handful of times. The chain carries TRBV19 and TRBJ1-1; perhaps TRBD1 as D (5 bases). The CDR3 runs to 15 residues. The germline V gene encodes CDR1 LNHDA and CDR2 SQIVND (reference sequence). With 7 bases removed from V and 5 bases from J, the gap between germline ends came to 20 bases. The CDR3 DNA sequence: TGTGCCAGTATTCCCTCCTCACGGGGGGGTACTGAAGCTTTCTTT. Translated, it gives CASIPSSRGGTEAFF.

The V call is TRBV7-2, the J call TRBJ2-5; D possibly corresponds to TRBD2 (5 bases). Germline V gene data show CDR1 as SGHTA and CDR2 as FQGNSA. V lost 5 bases, J lost 5 bases, and 12 bases lay in between. The CDR3 sequence is 13 residues long. This chain's CDR3 is CASSVGSSETQYF. The CDR3 bases are TGTGCCAGCAGCGTAGGGAGCTCGGAGACCCAGTACTTC.

The rearrangement links TRBV14 to TRBJ1-1, with D maybe TRBD1 (5 bases). This CDR3 is built from 14 residues. Per germline, CDR1 SGHDN and CDR2 FVKESK. V was shortened by 1 base and J by 10 bases, with 16 bases between the two germline ends. The CDR3 nucleotides are TGTGCCAGCAGCCAAGGCTCCGGGACGCGGGTAGCTTTCTTT. Its translation is CASSQGSGTRVAFF.

This clone was counted only a few times. The identical CDR3 is also encoded by other nucleotide sequences in the sample. The gene calls are TRBV7-9 and TRBJ1-3; D is ambiguous. Germline lookup yields CDR1 SEHNR and CDR2 FQNEAQ (reference sequence). This CDR3 is 15 amino acids long. Between the trimmed V and J ends, which lost 1 base and 4 bases, there was a span of 11 bases. CDR3 DNA: TGTGCCAGCAGCTTAGTCACGGGAACCGGAAACACCATATATTTT. Amino acid sequence: CASSLVTGTGNTIYF.

The CDR3 bases are TGTGCCAGCAGCCCCAACACCCCAAGTTACGGGGAATCCACCTTC. Protein product: CASSPNTPSYGESTF. The chain couples TRBV9 to TRBJ1-2; no clear D. CDR3 length: 15 amino acids. CDR1 is SGDLS, CDR2 YYNGEE, per germline. Between the trimmed V and J ends, which lost 4 bases and 13 bases, there was a span of 26 bases.

The chain is built from TRBV11-1 and TRBJ1-2, with 11 bases matching TRBD1. CDR1 is SGHAT and CDR2 is FQDESV in the germline V gene (reference sequence). The CDR3 length is 14 residues. V lost 2 bases to trimming and J lost 7 bases; unmatched junction nucleotides: 3. The CDR3 DNA follows: TGTGCCAGCAGCTTAACCGGGACAGGGGGTGGCTACACCTTC. As protein: CASSLTGTGGGYTF. The whole variable domain, filled in from reference TRBV11-1 and TRBJ1-2, reads EAEVAQSPRYKITEKSQAVAFWCDPISGHATLYWYRQILGQGPELLVQFQDESVVDDSQLPKDRFSAERLKGVDSTLKIQPAELGDSAMYLCASSLTGTGGGYTFGSGTRLTVV.

Of note for this clone: At one end, the junction sequence differs from germline, possibly due to a read error. V gene TRBV9 combines with J gene TRBJ1-1; D possibly corresponds to TRBD1 (6 bases). Germline CDR1 SGDLS, CDR2 YYNGEE. The CDR3 length is 15 residues. DNA of the CDR3: TGTGCCATCAGCGATGACAAGGGGGGAGGCACTGAAGCTTTCTTT. It codes for CAISDDKGGGTEAFF.

The chain is built from TRBV11-2 and TRBJ2-1, with D unresolved. V lost 0 bases to trimming and J lost 4 bases, with 13 bases between them. The CDR3 is made up of 16 amino acids. From germline, CDR1 is SGHAT and CDR2 FQNNGV. The CDR3 reads CASSLEGQATYNEQFF. DNA for the CDR3: TGTGCCAGCAGCTTAGAAGGGCAGGCGACATACAATGAGCAGTTCTTC.

The chain couples TRBV9 to TRBJ2-6; 10 nucleotides agree with TRBD1. V shed 7 bases, J shed 3 bases, and the junction held 10 bases outside the gene matches. The CDR3 runs 17 residues. Per germline, CDR1 SGDLS and CDR2 YYNGEE. The chain's CDR3 is CASASPTGGLGANVLTF. In DNA form, the CDR3 reads TGTGCCAGCGCGTCGCCGACAGGGGGCCTTGGGGCCAACGTCCTGACTTTC.

This chain links TRBV5-1 with TRBJ2-1; TRBD2 matches at 11 bases. Germline assignment: CDR1 SGHRS and CDR2 YFSETQ. This CDR3 is built from 17 residues. J gave up 4 bases and V 0 bases, and 6 bases lay outside the gene matches. Here the CDR3 DNA reads TGCGCCAGCAGCTTGGTGGGTAGCGGGGGGGCTTACAATGAGCAGTTCTTC. This sequence encodes CASSLVGSGGAYNEQFF.

The rearrangement joins TRBV5-6 to TRBJ1-3, with D uncertain. This CDR3 is built from 15 residues. Germline CDR1 and CDR2: SGHDT and YYEEEE. The ends were cut back, 2 bases at V and 1 base at J, with 10 bases in the middle. The CDR3 nucleotides read TGTGCCAGCAGCTTCTTTCGGGAATCTGGAAACACCATATATTTT. Protein product: CASSFFRESGNTIYF.